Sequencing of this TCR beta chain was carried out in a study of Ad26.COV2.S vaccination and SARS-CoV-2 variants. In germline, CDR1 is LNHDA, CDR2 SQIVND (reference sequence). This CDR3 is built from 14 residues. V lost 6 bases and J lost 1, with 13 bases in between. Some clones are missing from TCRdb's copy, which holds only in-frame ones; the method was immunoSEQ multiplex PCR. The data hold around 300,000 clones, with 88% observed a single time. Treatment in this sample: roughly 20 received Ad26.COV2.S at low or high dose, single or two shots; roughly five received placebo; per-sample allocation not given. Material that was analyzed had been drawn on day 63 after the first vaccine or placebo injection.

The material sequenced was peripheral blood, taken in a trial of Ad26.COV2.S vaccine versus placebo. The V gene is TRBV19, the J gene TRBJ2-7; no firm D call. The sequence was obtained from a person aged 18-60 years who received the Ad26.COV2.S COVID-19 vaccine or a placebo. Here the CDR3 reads CASRSTARSYEQYF. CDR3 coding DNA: TGTGCCAGTAGAAGCACAGCGAGATCCTACGAGCAGTACTTC.